Reported below is one T cell receptor beta chain. It has no known antigen specificity. The sample holds no much larger clone one base away, and base qualities are not on file. The sample has other DNA sequences that encode this CDR3 too. These data belong to a study of shared clonotypes between healthy human individuals (TCRdb year 2020). Regarding the complete study: Three men and two women, aged 18 to 49 years, made up the cohort. Between about 0.8 and 9 billion PBMCs per donor were obtained by leukapheresis. Libraries were prepared and TCR repertoires were sequenced by different laboratories using diverse techniques, in order to increase sequencing depth and limit assay-specific biases. To estimate repertoire size and how much clonotypes are shared between individuals, the study performed deep sequencing of blood TCR repertoires from roughly five healthy adults.

The donors were healthy, HIV-negative adults who had no recently reported acute infections or vaccinations. Every donor was a Caucasian adult residing in Nashville, Tennessee, USA. For unsorted samples, 96 million or so PBMCs were counted, and genomic DNA was extracted using the QIAamp DNA Blood Mini kit. Blood was collected by leukapheresis, and PBMCs were isolated by Ficoll-Histopaque density gradient centrifugation and then cryopreserved in liquid nitrogen vapor phase. Using the deep immunoSEQ assay, multiplex PCR amplified TCR CDR3 regions from genomic DNA. Extracted genomic DNA from each cell subset was distributed evenly across all wells of several immunoSEQ 96-well plates, and each plate was treated as a replicate. Each replicate PCR for unsorted PBMC received about 300 ng genomic DNA, equal to 25,000 to 30,000 T cell genomes. Ten immunoSEQ deep assay plates were used to sequence unsorted PBMC genomic DNA. The purified libraries were quantified using a Qubit 3.0 fluorometer, sized with a Bioanalyzer 2100, and then quantified again using the KAPA Library Quantification kit. Every immunoSEQ 96-well plate was sequenced on a separate single-read 150-cycle Illumina NextSeq 550 flow cell. From the authors' description of their analysis: Because the immunoSEQ output held only junctional sequences and lacked quality scores, the filtering could not match the filtering applied to full-length reads. Sequences were annotated with PyIR, a Python wrapper for IgBLAST v1.9, using IMGT germline references to assign V/J genes and CDR3. Any read was removed if the V/J assignment was weak (E-value above 1e-6), the CDR3 was missing, or the read contained stop codons, out-of-frame junctions, or ambiguous translated residues. A V3J clonotype was defined by an identical inferred V gene, J gene, and CDR3 amino acid sequence. To compute the percentage overlap between repertoires, the number of shared unique clonotypes was divided by the size of the smaller repertoire. Three approaches were used to assess repertoire richness: RTK rarefaction, the Chao1 estimator, and Recon v2.1 estimates of unobserved clonotypes. TCRdb retrieved this table from immuneACCESS and kept in-frame rearrangements only. Not all clones are present; in checked studies, unresolved V genes account for under half, and no reason is known for the remainder. The V and J calls and the clone size are those of that table, but D and trimming were determined from the DNA. Recorded for this sample are approximately 440,000 clones; 60% to 80% of them occurred a single time. The ten largest clones take up 12% of the sample.

The full study reports these points: Only blood was sampled, and tissue TCR repertoires likely differ from those in blood. The small number of donors limited the genetic and exposure-history diversity represented. Pairwise subsampling indicated that sequencing depth was expected to affect the degree of clonotype sharing among donors.

The receptor's source is a woman aged 40 to 50 in good health. Some clones in this sample may be carry-over from other donors' samples. The sequencing sample was made of PBMCs.

The DNA is as follows: TGTGCCAGCAGCTGGACTAGCTCCTACGAGCAGTACTTC. Translated, it gives CASSWTSSYEQYF. The chain joins TRBV7-2 to TRBJ2-5; TRBD2 agrees with 7 junctional bases. Judging by the DNA end, TRBJ2-7 fits better; the J call may be wrong. From the cysteine up to the phenylalanine, the CDR3 has a length of 13 residues. Of all the DNA, just the CDR3 is kept, 39 bases in frame from base 1. CDR1 is given as SGHTA and CDR2 as FQGNSA, both from the germline V gene.